Each of the 32 T cell receptor beta chains below was sequenced from the same sample in a study of cytomegalovirus exposure and HLA in healthy donors. PCR used 60 Vbeta primers and 13 Jbeta primers. The data were produced by immunoSEQ multiplex PCR, yet TCRdb's version contains in-frame clones alone and is incomplete. The data hold over 100,000 clones, with roughly 89% observed a single time. The sequencing sample was made of PBMCs. Every receptor here comes from a woman in her 30s in good health and CMV-seronegative.

The chain recombines TRBV5-1 with TRBJ2-1, with D perhaps matching TRBD1 (6 bases). V was clipped by 0 bases and J by 2 bases, with 12 bases between them. The CDR3 consists of 16 residues. The germline gives CDR1 SGHRS, CDR2 YFSETQ. The CDR3 reads CASSLVTGLAYNEQFF. The DNA of the CDR3 is TGCGCCAGCAGCTTGGTGACAGGCCTTGCCTACAATGAGCAGTTCTTC. Filled out from reference TRBV5-1 and TRBJ2-1, the complete variable domain reads KAGVTQTPRYLIKTRGQQVTLSCSPISGHRSVSWYQQTPGQGLQFLFEYFSETQRNKGNFPGRFSGRQFSNSRSEMNVSTLELGDSALYLCASSLVTGLAYNEQFFGPGTRLTVL.

This rearrangement joins TRBV5-6 to TRBJ2-3, with TRBD2 matching 9 bases. Germline CDR1 is SGHDT and CDR2 is YYEEEE. The ends lost 1 base at V and 6 bases at J; junction bases unmatched: 9. This CDR3 is built from 16 residues. CDR3 DNA: TGTGCCAGCAGCTTGAGAAGCGGGGGGCCTGGGGATACGCAGTATTTT. Its protein product is CASSLRSGGPGDTQYF.

This chain connects TRBV28 to TRBJ1-4; D uncertain. The CDR3 extends over 13 amino acids. Trimming stripped 5 bases from V and 7 bases from J, with 11 bases between. CDR1 MDHEN and CDR2 SYDVKM come from the germline V gene. The CDR3 region is CASSRGQVEKLFF. CDR3 DNA sequence: TGTGCCAGCAGTCGTGGGCAGGTTGAAAAACTGTTTTTT.

This clone showed up just once. V usage is TRBV28 and J usage is TRBJ1-3; D gene unclear. This CDR3 has 19 amino acids. V dropped 2 bases and J dropped 6 bases, with 26 bases sitting between them. Germline values: CDR1 MDHEN, CDR2 SYDVKM. CDR3 DNA: TGTGCCAGCAGTTTACCCGGGTTCAAACCCGGGGTCGGCGAAAACACCATATATTTT. This encodes CASSLPGFKPGVGENTIYF.

With regard to this clone: Other DNA sequences from this sample encode an identical CDR3 as well. V is TRBV30 and J is TRBJ1-5; D gene ambiguous. V dropped 0 bases and J dropped 5 bases, with 8 bases sitting between them. Germline V CDR1 and CDR2: GTSNPN, SVGIG (reference sequence). This CDR3 is built from 13 residues. Here the CDR3 reads CAWSVQGDQPQHF. The DNA of the CDR3 is TGTGCCTGGAGTGTACAAGGAGATCAGCCCCAGCATTTT.

This clone occurred once. The V and J genes are TRBV27 and TRBJ1-4; D gene uncertain. Germline CDR1 reads MNHEY; CDR2 reads SMNVEV (reference sequence). The CDR3 runs to 14 residues. The V and J ends lost 4 bases and 2 bases respectively, with 8 bases between them. CDR3: CASSSGFTNEKLFF. In DNA form, the CDR3 reads TGTGCCAGCAGTTCAGGTTTTACTAATGAAAAACTGTTTTTT.

This chain links TRBV30 with TRBJ1-1, with D maybe TRBD1 (6 bases). V was cut by 4 bases and J by 1 base, with 10 bases left in between. This CDR3 comprises 13 residues. Germline CDR1 reads GTSNPN; CDR2 reads SVGIG (reference sequence). CDR3 sequence reads: CAWNRAWNTEAFF. The CDR3 DNA is TGTGCCTGGAACAGGGCTTGGAACACTGAAGCTTTCTTT.

With respect to this clone: One end of the junction does not line up with germline, which may come from a read error. The CDR3 DNA reads as TGCGCCAGCGCGAGTGGGGGACTAGCGGGAGGGCGGCGGGACTTC. Translation: CASASGGLAGGRRDF. This chain joins TRBV5-1 and TRBJ2-5; 16 bases fit TRBD2. CDR1 is SGHRS and CDR2 is YFSETQ in the germline V gene. The length of the CDR3 is 15 residues.

V gene TRBV6-5 combines with J gene TRBJ1-4; weak D call: TRBD1 (5 bases). Between the trimmed V and J ends, which lost 8 bases and 8 bases, there was a span of 15 bases. The CDR3 is made up of 13 amino acids. Per the germline V gene, CDR1 is MNHEY and CDR2 is SVGAGI. Here the CDR3 reads CASQGQGYEKLFF. CDR3 in DNA: TGTGCCAGCCAAGGGCAGGGCTACGAAAAACTGTTTTTT.

The chain has TRBV6-1 and TRBJ1-5; a weak D match, TRBD1 (6 bases). The V and J ends lost 2 bases and 1 base respectively, with 12 bases between them. The CDR3 length is 16 residues. Germline-derived CDR1 and CDR2 are MNHNS and SASEGT. The CDR3: CASSEHLGQSNQPQHF. Here the CDR3 DNA reads TGTGCCAGCAGTGAACACCTCGGACAGAGCAATCAGCCCCAGCATTTT.

The chain couples TRBV15 to TRBJ2-5; 11 bases match TRBD2. The J segment lost 6 bases and the V segment lost 5 bases, leaving 14 bases of the junction unmatched. The germline gives CDR1 LNHNV, CDR2 YYDKDF (reference sequence). The CDR3 loop spans 17 amino acids. This chain's CDR3 is CATSPSFGLAGGKTQYF. CDR3 bases: TGTGCCACCAGCCCCTCCTTCGGGCTAGCGGGGGGCAAGACCCAGTACTTC.

The chain couples TRBV4-1 to TRBJ2-1; 15 bases fit TRBD2. The germline V gene has CDR1 MGHRA and CDR2 YSYEKL. This CDR3 is built from 16 residues. The junction had 12 bases not matched to a gene; V was cut back by 3 bases and J by 15 bases. Here the CDR3 reads CASSQITGLAGGLWFF. The CDR3 coding sequence is TGCGCCAGCAGCCAGATCACGGGACTAGCGGGAGGTTTATGGTTCTTC.

This clone was detected once. The CDR3 DNA is TGTGCCAGCAGCCCCCAACAGGGTGGAGAGACCCAGTACTTC. Protein product: CASSPQQGGETQYF. The rearrangement uses TRBV28 and TRBJ2-5; perhaps TRBD1 as D (6 bases). Trimming took 6 bases from V and 4 from J, leaving 15 bases between them. CDR3 size: 14 residues. Germline V gene lookup returns CDR1 MDHEN and CDR2 SYDVKM.

The V call is TRBV5-6, the J call TRBJ2-7, with D perhaps matching TRBD1 (6 bases). The CDR3 loop spans 15 amino acids. Germline loops: CDR1 SGHDT, CDR2 YYEEEE. V was clipped by 4 bases and J by 4 bases, with 18 bases between them. The CDR3, as DNA: TGTGCCAGCAGCCGACAGGAAGAGGGTCGGTACGAGCAGTACTTC. It codes for CASSRQEEGRYEQYF.

The chain carries TRBV29-1 and TRBJ2-7, with 7 bases fitting TRBD1. The CDR3 spans 13 residues. Germline V gene lookup returns CDR1 SQVTM and CDR2 ANQGSEA. J was trimmed by 3 bases and V by 7 bases; bases with no gene match: 9. The CDR3 region has the DNA TGCAGCGCATATCTGGGACAGAACTACGAGCAGTACTTC. Translated, it gives CSAYLGQNYEQYF.

V usage is TRBV5-1 and J usage is TRBJ2-1; 9 nucleotides align to TRBD2. V lost 3 bases, J lost 0 bases, and 22 bases stayed unmatched. The germline CDR1 and CDR2 sequences are SGHRS and YFSETQ. CDR3 length equals 22 residues. DNA for the CDR3: TGCGCCAGCAGCTGGCGGGGGACTAGCACAGGGGTAAGGGTCAGCTCCTACAATGAGCAGTTCTTC. Its protein is CASSWRGTSTGVRVSSYNEQFF.

Comments on this clone: At one of its ends the junction is not consistent with the germline gene, which may arise from a read error. V usage is TRBV7-9 and J usage is TRBJ2-1; a weak D match, TRBD2 (5 bases). Germline CDR1 and CDR2: SEHNR and FQNEAQ (reference sequence). This CDR3 comprises 12 residues. Written as DNA, the CDR3 is TGTTCCAGCAGCTTAACGAGAGGGGAGCAGTTCTTC. Protein sequence: CSSSLTRGEQFF.

V is TRBV11-3 and J is TRBJ2-1; no clear D. V was shortened by 0 bases and J by 4 bases, with 4 bases between the two germline ends. This CDR3 comprises 13 residues. CDR1 and CDR2 from the germline V gene are SGHNT and YENEEA. This CDR3 is CASSLDQYNEQFF. The CDR3 region has the DNA TGTGCCAGCAGCTTAGACCAATACAATGAGCAGTTCTTC.

The chain uses TRBV7-9 and TRBJ1-1; tentative D call: TRBD1 (5 bases). V was pared by 7 bases and J by 5 bases, with 20 bases between. CDR1 is SEHNR and CDR2 is FQNEAQ in the germline V gene (reference sequence). The CDR3 loop spans 15 amino acids. The CDR3 loop is CASNSPWRGGTEAFF. CDR3 DNA sequence: TGTGCCAGCAACTCCCCTTGGCGGGGGGGAACTGAAGCTTTCTTT.

The chain employs TRBV6-5 and TRBJ1-2; 7 bases line up with TRBD1. Germline V gene data show CDR1 as MNHEY and CDR2 as SVGAGI. This CDR3 region has 14 residues. The V segment lost 4 bases and the J segment 7 bases; nucleotides outside the gene matches: 9. The CDR3 DNA is TGTGCCAGCAGTTTGGGCAGGGGGTACGGTGGCTACACCTTC. Its protein is CASSLGRGYGGYTF.

The chain links TRBV6-5 to TRBJ1-1, with D possibly being TRBD1 (6 bases). The CDR3 sequence is 14 residues long. Per the germline V gene, CDR1 is MNHEY and CDR2 is SVGAGI. V lost 5 bases and J 4 bases, leaving 14 bases between the germline ends. CDR3 residues: CASSPDRSVTEAFF. CDR3 DNA: TGTGCCAGCAGTCCCGACAGGAGCGTCACTGAAGCTTTCTTT.

The chain uses TRBV6-1 and TRBJ2-6, with D unresolved. Trimming shortened V by 5 bases and J by 0 bases, and 8 bases separated the two germline ends. This CDR3 is built from 15 residues. Germline V gene data show CDR1 as MNHNS and CDR2 as SASEGT. This chain's CDR3 is CASSTSHSGANVLTF. CDR3 DNA: TGTGCCAGCAGTACATCACACTCTGGGGCCAACGTCCTGACTTTC.

The CDR3: CASSLGVLRRGSSYEQYF. CDR3 DNA: TGTGCCAGCAGCTTAGGGGTTTTAAGGAGGGGAAGCTCCTACGAGCAGTACTTC. This chain uses TRBV11-2 with TRBJ2-7; D may be TRBD2 (6 bases). Trimming took off 1 base at V and 0 bases at J, with 19 bases between the two ends. Per the germline V gene, CDR1 is SGHAT and CDR2 is FQNNGV. The CDR3 covers 18 residues.

The count of this clone is one. This CDR3 is CASSEGRIIYEQYF. The DNA for the CDR3 is TGTGCCAGCAGTGAAGGGAGGATTATCTACGAGCAGTACTTC. The rearrangement uses TRBV6-1 and TRBJ2-7; perhaps TRBD2 as D (5 bases). V was clipped by 1 base and J by 3 bases, with 10 bases between them. This CDR3 has 14 amino acids. Germline V gives CDR1 MNHNS, CDR2 SASEGT.

The chain links TRBV5-1 to TRBJ2-7; D remains ambiguous. Germline V gene sequence: CDR1 SGHRS, CDR2 YFSETQ. Between the trimmed V and J ends, which lost 1 base and 1 base, there was a span of 12 bases. There are 15 residues in the CDR3. CDR3 amino acids: CASSLTPAASYEQYF. The DNA of the CDR3 is TGCGCCAGCAGCTTGACCCCAGCAGCGTCCTACGAGCAGTACTTC.

This chain's CDR3 is CAWSAPGTGVNEQFF. The CDR3 coding sequence is TGTGCCTGGAGTGCGCCCGGGACAGGGGTGAATGAGCAGTTCTTC. V is TRBV30 and J is TRBJ2-1; TRBD1 agrees at 10 bases. Trimming took 1 base from V and 7 from J; bases not matched to a gene: 7. Germline V gene sequence: CDR1 GTSNPN, CDR2 SVGIG (reference sequence). The CDR3 runs to 15 residues. The whole variable domain, remainder taken from reference TRBV30 and TRBJ2-1, is SQTIHQWPATLVQPVGSPLSLECTVEGTSNPNLYWYRQAAGRGLQLLFYSVGIGQISSEVPQNLSASRPQDRQFILSSKKLLLSDSGFYLCAWSAPGTGVNEQFFGPGTRLTVL.

The chain recombines TRBV7-9 with TRBJ1-4; 7 bases map to TRBD1. V lost 5 bases, J lost 7 bases, and 10 bases stayed unmatched. The germline CDR1 and CDR2 sequences are SEHNR and FQNEAQ (reference sequence). This CDR3 spans 15 amino acids. The CDR3 loop is CASSITGALGEKLFF. For the CDR3, the DNA is TGTGCCAGCAGCATAACAGGGGCCCTTGGTGAAAAACTGTTTTTT.

V and J are TRBV28 and TRBJ1-2; D is undetermined. Trimming pared 7 bases from V and 2 bases from J, leaving 17 bases between. The CDR3 loop spans 15 amino acids. Germline V CDR1 and CDR2: MDHEN, SYDVKM. The CDR3 coding sequence is TGTGCCAGCAACCTTTCCCCGGGTCCAAACTATGGCTACACCTTC. Amino acid sequence: CASNLSPGPNYGYTF.

The rearrangement joins TRBV7-9 to TRBJ1-2; 9 bases agree with TRBD1. CDR1 and CDR2 (germline): SEHNR, FQNEAQ (reference sequence). V was clipped by 1 base and J by 7 bases; unmatched bases: 7. This CDR3 has 15 amino acids. The CDR3 region has the DNA TGTGCCAGCAGCTTAGGGACAGGGGAAATAGGTGGCTACACCTTC. It encodes CASSLGTGEIGGYTF.

The V gene is TRBV30, the J gene TRBJ1-5; 7 bases align to TRBD1. With V trimmed by 4 bases and J by 3 bases, 3 bases remained unmatched. Germline-derived CDR1 and CDR2 are GTSNPN and SVGIG (reference sequence). The CDR3 sequence is 13 residues long. The CDR3 spells CAWTGGNNQPQHF. The CDR3 DNA follows: TGTGCCTGGACAGGGGGTAACAATCAGCCCCAGCATTTT.

The rearrangement uses TRBV29-1 and TRBJ1-1; 8 positions agree with TRBD1. CDR1 and CDR2 from the germline V gene are SQVTM and ANQGSEA. The CDR3 consists of 14 residues. The J segment lost 2 bases and the V segment lost 7 bases, leaving 9 bases of the junction unmatched. CDR3: CSAAGTGTNTEAFF. CDR3 DNA sequence: TGCAGCGCCGCCGGGACAGGAACTAACACTGAAGCTTTCTTT.

This sequence joins TRBV7-9 and TRBJ1-3; 7 bases are shared with TRBD1. Trimming removed 1 base from V and 1 base from J; junction bases left unmatched: 4. This CDR3 has 16 residues. CDR1 and CDR2 (germline): SEHNR, FQNEAQ (reference sequence). CDR3 sequence: CASSLEGAYSGNTIYF. CDR3 in DNA: TGTGCCAGCAGCTTAGAGGGGGCTTATTCTGGAAACACCATATATTTT.